This T cell receptor (beta chain) was captured in a study of response to subunit inactivated influenza vaccine. Germline assignment: CDR1 DFQATT and CDR2 SNEGSKA (reference sequence). CDR3 length: 16 residues. V was pared by 0 bases and J by 5 bases, with 10 bases of the junction left unmatched. This clonotype has more than one count but fewer than ten. Its specificity is unknown. General study results and limits: It was suggested by the authors that few new T cells are recruited by each seasonal influenza vaccination.

In TCRdb, the RT-PCR reads were re-called with MiXCR into one record per CDR3 protein. The sample shows approximately 310,000 distinct CDR3 sequences, less than 25% of them seen only once. The rearrangement joins TRBV20-1 to TRBJ1-2; 9 bases align to TRBD1. The TCR was taken from a man in his fifties or sixties who received an inactivated influenza vaccine. The sample in question was PBMCs from blood, obtained less than 22 months after vaccination. In DNA, the CDR3 is TGCAGTGCTAGAGATTGGGGGTCCGGGACAGGGTATGGCTACACCTTC. Translated: CSARDWGSGTGYGYTF.